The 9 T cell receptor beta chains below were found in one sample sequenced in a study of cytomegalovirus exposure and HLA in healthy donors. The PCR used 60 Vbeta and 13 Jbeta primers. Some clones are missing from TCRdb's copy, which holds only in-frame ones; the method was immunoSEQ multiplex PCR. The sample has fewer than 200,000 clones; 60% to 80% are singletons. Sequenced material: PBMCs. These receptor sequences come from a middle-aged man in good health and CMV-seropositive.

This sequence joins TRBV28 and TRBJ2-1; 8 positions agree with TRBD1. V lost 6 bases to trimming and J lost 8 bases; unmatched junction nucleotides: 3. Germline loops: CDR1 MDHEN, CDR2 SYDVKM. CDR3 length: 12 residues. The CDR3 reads CASSPGGYEQFF. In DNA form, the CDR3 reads TGTGCCAGCAGCCCAGGGGGCTATGAGCAGTTCTTC.

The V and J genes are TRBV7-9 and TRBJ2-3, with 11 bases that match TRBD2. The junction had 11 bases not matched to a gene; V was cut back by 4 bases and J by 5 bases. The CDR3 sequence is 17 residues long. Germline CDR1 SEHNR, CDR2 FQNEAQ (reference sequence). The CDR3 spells CASSSDTRLAGRDTQYF. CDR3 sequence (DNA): TGTGCCAGCAGCTCAGACACGCGACTAGCGGGAAGAGATACGCAGTATTTT.

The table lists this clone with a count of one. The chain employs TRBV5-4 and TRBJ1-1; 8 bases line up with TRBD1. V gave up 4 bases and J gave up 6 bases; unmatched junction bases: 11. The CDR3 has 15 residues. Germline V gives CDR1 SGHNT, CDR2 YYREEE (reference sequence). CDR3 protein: CASSQETGADAEAFF. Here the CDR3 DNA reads TGTGCCAGCAGCCAAGAGACAGGGGCCGACGCTGAAGCTTTCTTT.

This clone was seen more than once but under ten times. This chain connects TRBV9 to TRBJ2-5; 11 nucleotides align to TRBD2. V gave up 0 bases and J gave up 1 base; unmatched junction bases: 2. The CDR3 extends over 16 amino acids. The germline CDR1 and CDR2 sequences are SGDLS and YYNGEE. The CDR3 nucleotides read TGTGCCAGCAGCGTAGGGACTAGCGGGTTCCAAGAGACCCAGTACTTC. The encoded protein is CASSVGTSGFQETQYF.

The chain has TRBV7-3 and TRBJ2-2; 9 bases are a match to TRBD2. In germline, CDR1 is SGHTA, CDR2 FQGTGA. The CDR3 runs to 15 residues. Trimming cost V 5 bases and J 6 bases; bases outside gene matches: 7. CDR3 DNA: TGTGCCAGCAGCCCCGGGGGCGGGAGGGCCGGGGAGCTGTTTTTT. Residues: CASSPGGGRAGELFF. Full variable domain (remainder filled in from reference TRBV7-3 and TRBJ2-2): GAGVSQTPSNKVTEKGKYVELRCDPISGHTALYWYRQSLGQGPEFLIYFQGTGAADDSGLPNDRFFAVRPEGSVSTLKIQRTERGDSAVYLCASSPGGGRAGELFFGEGSRLTVL.

The DNA of the CDR3 is TGTGCCAGCAGCTTGGTGCCGGAGATGAACACTGAAGCTTTCTTT. It codes for CASSLVPEMNTEAFF. This chain connects TRBV5-5 to TRBJ1-1; no firm D call. The length of the CDR3 is 15 residues. Per germline, CDR1 SGHKS and CDR2 YYEKEE (reference sequence). The V and J ends lost 0 bases and 0 bases respectively, with 9 bases between them.

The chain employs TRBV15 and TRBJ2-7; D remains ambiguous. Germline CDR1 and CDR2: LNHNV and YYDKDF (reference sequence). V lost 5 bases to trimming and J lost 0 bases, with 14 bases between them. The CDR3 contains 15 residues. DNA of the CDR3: TGTGCCACCAGCTTAAGCAGGCAACCCTCCTACGAGCAGTACTTC. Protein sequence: CATSLSRQPSYEQYF.

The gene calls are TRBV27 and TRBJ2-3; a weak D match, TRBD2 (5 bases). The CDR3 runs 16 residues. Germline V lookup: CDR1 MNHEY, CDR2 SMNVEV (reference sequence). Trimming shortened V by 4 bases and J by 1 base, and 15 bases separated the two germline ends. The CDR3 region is CASSSGRLAGTDTQYF. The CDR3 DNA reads TGTGCCAGCAGTTCGGGTCGGCTAGCCGGCACAGATACGCAGTATTTT.

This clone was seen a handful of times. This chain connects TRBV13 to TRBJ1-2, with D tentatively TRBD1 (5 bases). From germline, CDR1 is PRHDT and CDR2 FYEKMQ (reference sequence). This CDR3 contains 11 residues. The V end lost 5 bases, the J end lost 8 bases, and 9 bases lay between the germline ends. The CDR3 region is CASSQGRGYTF. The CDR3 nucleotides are TGTGCCAGCAGCCAGGGCCGGGGCTACACCTTC.